This T cell receptor beta chain was captured in a study of regulatory T cells in long-lasting Graves disease (dated by TCRdb to the early 2020s). The study in broad terms: Antithyroid drugs had been taken for less than 3 months by newly diagnosed Graves' disease patients. Persistent Graves' disease patients were compared with newly diagnosed Graves' disease patients by peripheral blood TCR sequencing and RNA sequencing. TCR sequencing covered around 13 persistent and some 20 newly diagnosed Graves' disease patients, approximately 33 samples in total. The study was conducted in China and was registered as a clinical trial.

The germline V gene (reference sequence) yields LNHDA for CDR1 and SQIVND for CDR2. Inclusive of the bounding cysteine and phenylalanine, the CDR3 is 11 residues long. Of the read, only the CDR3 DNA is kept; its 33 bases are in frame from base 1. This specimen's time point label, per the study, means: newly diagnosed GD, antithyroid drugs for less than 3 months. RNA was extracted from PBMCs in TRIzol for both TCR sequencing and RNA sequencing. The diagnosis of Graves' disease was made according to American Thyroid Association guidelines. Patients for the study were recruited at an endocrinology department in Xi'an, China. Each patient gave about 10 milliliters of peripheral blood, collected in an EDTA anticoagulant tube. PBMCs were isolated by Ficoll Paque Plus density gradient separation without further T cell sorting. An Agilent 2100 Bioanalyzer and agarose gel were used to assess RNA quality, and a NanoDrop 2000 was used to measure RNA concentration.

Results and caveats for the whole study, not just this receptor: Peripheral blood alone was examined, since thyroid tissue, which constituted the primary lesion, could not be accessed. The small sample size was acknowledged by the authors as a limitation that may reduce accuracy. Only the TCR beta chain was sequenced and analyzed. TRBV28, TRBJ1-2 and TRBJ2-5 were preferentially used in persistent disease, while TRBV20-1 and TRBJ2-1 were favored in newly diagnosed disease. Persistent Graves' disease patients showed lower TCR Shannon entropy and fewer highly expanded clones than newly diagnosed patients, suggesting clonal expansion. More public clonotypes were shared among persistent patients (under 3,000) than among newly diagnosed patients (over 900).

Library generation was performed with multiplex PCR. For sequencing, an Illumina HiSeq 4000 was employed. To build TCR beta libraries, CDR3 regions were amplified by Arm-PCR using iRepertoire HTBI primers. Gel purification was performed on PCR products prior to sequencing. The paper's processing steps were these. A total of around 66 TRBV and some 13 TRBJ segments were identified across samples and were used for gene usage analysis of CDR3 amino acid clonotypes. COPE and FqMerger were used to merge filtered high-quality paired reads into contigs. BLAST was used to align contigs to IMGT TRBV, TRBD and TRBJ reference genes, and CDR3 was defined according to IMGT. Any clonotype with a frequency above 0.1% was classified as a highly expanded clone. Shannon entropy was used to measure repertoire diversity, and the Gini coefficient was used to measure V-J evenness. Clonotypes shared by more than one individual were considered public. TCRdb reanalyzed the raw reads on its own, using fastp at Q25 for trimming and MiXCR for clone calling, and kept in-frame beta chains. Rows with a matching CDR3 protein are joined into one entry that keeps the most common DNA and genes. The V and J calls follow TCRdb's processing rather than the paper's. For this sample there are about 440,000 distinct CDR3 sequences; 15% to 20% appear just once. Under 30% of the sample is held by the ten biggest clonotypes.

As regards this clonotype: Its specific antigen is unknown. It has no much larger one-base neighbor in the sample; base qualities were not kept.

These records were also assigned to another study, of T cells in Graves' hyperthyroidism and ophthalmopathy. Drawing on the second study: A patient counted as having stable Graves' hyperthyroidism if no progression to ophthalmopathy occurred over 18 months of follow-up. The hyperthyroidism patients were between 18 and 65 years old and newly diagnosed, with a disease duration of less than 2 months. Any patient with an uncontrolled infection, another autoimmune disease, pregnancy or lactation was excluded. Diagnoses were established on the basis of clinical symptoms, serum thyroxine and TRAb, thyroid ultrasound, and orbital computed tomography. A first-round RT-PCR of the TCR CDR3 used the HTBI primer set with the Qiagen OneStep RT-PCR kit. Most expanded thyroid clonotypes (frequency above 0.001) were also found in blood, which suggests that blood repertoires may mirror thyroid immune responses. Ophthalmopathy was separated from stable hyperthyroidism by a 13 V-J signature model, with over 85% sensitivity and approximately 81% specificity obtained in cross-validation and 80%/75% obtained in testing. In validation, the model predicted progression to ophthalmopathy with around 71% sensitivity and over 72% specificity, a median of around six months before onset. To identify distinguishing TCR V-J signatures, a discovery cohort of 90 to 100 patients was used, comprising fewer than 45 with Graves' ophthalmopathy and around 60 with stable Graves' hyperthyroidism. Prospective prediction of ophthalmopathy was tested in an independent validation cohort consisting of 18 hyperthyroidism patients and some 17 patients who later progressed to ophthalmopathy. The 80 to 100 discovery patients were randomly divided into training and test sets at a 7:3 ratio. In addition, the study compared T-cell repertoires in thyroid tissue and in blood from several Graves' hyperthyroidism patients. After blood sampling, hyperthyroidism patients were treated with methimazole at a starting dose of 30 mg daily, and ophthalmopathy patients were treated with high-dose intravenous methylprednisolone. A second multiplex PCR round built the libraries, followed by size selection and purification. The libraries were sequenced on an Illumina HiSeq2000 using paired-end 100 bp reads. Raw data were processed with SOAPnuke, discarding reads with adapters, uncalled bases, mean Phred below 15, or no exact constant-primer or identifier match. High-quality paired reads were merged with COPE v1.2.5, and unique nucleotide sequences were defined as clonotypes. MiTCR v1.1 was used to align clonotypes to the IMGT TRBV, TRBD and TRBJ reference segments. Analysis was restricted to V-J combinations with a frequency above 0.0001, which covered about 99% of repertoires. The TCS score was defined as F50 (clonal expansion) divided by E x V (chaos), with BLOSUM62-based TCRdist calculated between CDR3 peptides within each V-J. Welch's t-statistics and random forest reduced some 510 V-J features to about 13, which were used in a naive Bayes classifier (R e1071). Sample size was not statistically predetermined, and blinding of investigators to group allocation was not performed. TCR Vbeta CDR3 sequencing of roughly 140 peripheral blood samples (approximately 44 ophthalmopathy, 75 hyperthyroidism and around 17 progressor patients) is reported in the paper.

The source was peripheral blood mononuclear cells (PBMCs), collected at new diagnosis, from a patient treated with antithyroid drugs. This clonotype was sampled from a woman younger than 35 with Graves disease. Donor details come from another sample of the same person, matched by shared clones. The chain is assembled from TRBV19 and TRBJ2-5, with 7 bases matching TRBD2. The nucleotide sequence is given as TGTTTGCGGGAGAGGTGGGAGACCCAGTACTTC. The translation is CLRERWETQYF. With the portions outside the CDR3 filled from the reference TRBV19 and TRBJ2-5 genes, the complete variable region becomes DGGITQSPKYLFRKEGQNVTLSCEQNLNHDAMYWYRQDPGQGLRLIYYSQIVNDFQKGDIAEGYSVSREKKESFPLTVTSAQKNPTAFYLCLRERWETQYFGPGTRLLVL.